The T cell receptor beta chain described here comes from a study of regulatory T cells in long-lasting Graves disease. Study outcomes and limitations: Persistent Graves' patients possessed reduced TCR diversity relative to recently diagnosed ones. Favoring TRBV28, TRBJ1-2 and TRBJ2-5 was a feature seen in persistent disease.

Building the TCR beta libraries relied on iRepertoire HTBI primers, and CDR3 regions underwent Arm-PCR. Using its own MiXCR run on the multiplex PCR reads, TCRdb lists one record per CDR3 protein. The table records approximately 400,000 distinct CDR3 sequences, 20% to 30% of them present only once. The time point denotes: persistent/refractory GD, antithyroid drugs over 5 years with positive TRAb. RNA extracted from PBMCs served as the sequencing template. It was an endocrinology department in Xi'an, China, that provided the patients. The peripheral blood volume drawn was about 9 milliliters, and it was collected into EDTA tubes. This clonotype was detected many times. Its antigen is unidentified. Germline V gives CDR1 MDHEN, CDR2 SYDVKM. The V end lost 6 bases, the J end lost 2 bases, and 16 bases lay between the germline ends. The CDR3 sequence is 15 residues long.

The TCR originated in a female donor with Graves disease. Source: peripheral blood mononuclear cells (PBMCs), taken when the disease was refractory, from a patient treated with antithyroid drugs. J is TRBJ2-5 and V is TRBV28; either TRBD1 or TRBD2 may fit D (6 bases each). The DNA for the CDR3 is TGTGCCAGCAGCTCCGGCGGGACACGACAAGAGACCCAGTACTTC. Its translation: CASSSGGTRQETQYF.